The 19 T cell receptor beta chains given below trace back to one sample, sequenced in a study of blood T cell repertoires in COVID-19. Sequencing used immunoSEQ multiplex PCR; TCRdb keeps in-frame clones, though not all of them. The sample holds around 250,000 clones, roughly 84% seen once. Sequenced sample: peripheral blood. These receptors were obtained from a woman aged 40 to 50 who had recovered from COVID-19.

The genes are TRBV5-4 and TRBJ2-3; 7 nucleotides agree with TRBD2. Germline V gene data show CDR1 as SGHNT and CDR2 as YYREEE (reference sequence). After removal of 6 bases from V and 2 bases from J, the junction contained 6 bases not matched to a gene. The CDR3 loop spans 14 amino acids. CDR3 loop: CASTREDFTDTQYF. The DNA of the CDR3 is TGTGCCAGCACCCGGGAGGATTTCACAGATACGCAGTATTTT.

For the CDR3, the DNA is TGTGCCAGTAGTACGGGACAGGGGGCTTCCGAGCAGTACTTC. This sequence encodes CASSTGQGASEQYF. The rearrangement uses TRBV19 and TRBJ2-7; TRBD1 aligns across 12 bases. CDR1 is LNHDA and CDR2 is SQIVND in the germline V gene (reference sequence). V shed 4 bases, J shed 6 bases, and the junction held 4 bases outside the gene matches. The CDR3 contains 14 residues.

DNA of the CDR3: TGTGCCAGCACACAGGGGTCCTACAATGAGCAGTTCTTC. Translating it yields CASTQGSYNEQFF. This chain links TRBV6-5 with TRBJ2-1; 7 bases are shared with TRBD1. V gave up 7 bases and J gave up 1 base; unmatched junction bases: 1. CDR1 and CDR2 (germline): MNHEY, SVGAGI. The CDR3 runs 13 residues.

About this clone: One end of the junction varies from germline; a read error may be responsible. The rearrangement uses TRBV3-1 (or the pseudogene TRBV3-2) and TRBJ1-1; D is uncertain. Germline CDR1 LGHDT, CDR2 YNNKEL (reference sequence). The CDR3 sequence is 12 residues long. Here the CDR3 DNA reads TGTGCCAGCAGCCAAGTTGGACGGGGATACTTTTTT. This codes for CASSQVGRGYFF.

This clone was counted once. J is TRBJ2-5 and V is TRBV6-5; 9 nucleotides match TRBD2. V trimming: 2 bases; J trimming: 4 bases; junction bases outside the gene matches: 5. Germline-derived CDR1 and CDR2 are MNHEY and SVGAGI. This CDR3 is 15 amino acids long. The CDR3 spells CASSYGRGGLETQYF. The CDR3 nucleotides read TGTGCCAGCAGTTACGGGCGGGGGGGCTTAGAGACCCAGTACTTC.

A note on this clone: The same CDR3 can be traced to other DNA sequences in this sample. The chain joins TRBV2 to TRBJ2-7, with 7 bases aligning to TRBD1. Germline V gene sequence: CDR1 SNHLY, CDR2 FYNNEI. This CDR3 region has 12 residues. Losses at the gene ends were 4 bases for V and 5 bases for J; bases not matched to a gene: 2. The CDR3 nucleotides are TGTGCCAGCAGTGGACAGGGCGACGAGCAGTACTTC. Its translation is CASSGQGDEQYF.

Here the CDR3 reads CAPLREAALYEQYF. As DNA, the CDR3 is TGTGCCCCCTTGAGGGAGGCAGCCTTATACGAGCAGTACTTC. The chain couples TRBV28 to TRBJ2-7; weak D call: TRBD2 (6 bases). The CDR3 runs to 14 residues. The V gene's germline CDR1 is MDHEN and CDR2 SYDVKM. The V end was cut by 11 bases, the J end by 4 bases, with 21 bases between. Combining the CDR3 with reference TRBV28 and TRBJ2-7 gives the whole variable domain DVKVTQSSRYLVKRTGEKVFLECVQDMDHENMFWYRQDPGLGLRLIYFSYDVKMKEKGDIPEGYSVSREKKERFSLILESASTNQTSMYLCAPLREAALYEQYFGPGTRLTVT.

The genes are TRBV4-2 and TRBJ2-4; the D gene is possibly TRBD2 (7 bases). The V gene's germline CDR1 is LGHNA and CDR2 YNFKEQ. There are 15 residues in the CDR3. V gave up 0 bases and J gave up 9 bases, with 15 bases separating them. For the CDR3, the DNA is TGTGCCAGCAGCCAAGACCCCGGCGGGGGCAGCATTCAGTACTTC. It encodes CASSQDPGGGSIQYF.

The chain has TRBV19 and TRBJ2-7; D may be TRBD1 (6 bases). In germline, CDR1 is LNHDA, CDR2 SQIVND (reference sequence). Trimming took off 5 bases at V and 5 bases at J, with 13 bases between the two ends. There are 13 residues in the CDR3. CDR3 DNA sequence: TGTGCCAGTAGTCGGCAGGGGATCCACGAGCAGTACTTC. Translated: CASSRQGIHEQYF. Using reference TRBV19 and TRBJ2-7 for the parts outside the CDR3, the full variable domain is DGGITQSPKYLFRKEGQNVTLSCEQNLNHDAMYWYRQDPGQGLRLIYYSQIVNDFQKGDIAEGYSVSREKKESFPLTVTSAQKNPTAFYLCASSRQGIHEQYFGPGTRLTVT.

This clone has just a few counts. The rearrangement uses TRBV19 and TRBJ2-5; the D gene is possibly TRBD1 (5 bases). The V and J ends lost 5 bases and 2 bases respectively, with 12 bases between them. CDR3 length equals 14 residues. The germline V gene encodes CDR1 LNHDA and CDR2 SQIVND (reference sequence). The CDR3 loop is CASSSRQKQETQYF. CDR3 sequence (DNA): TGTGCCAGTAGTTCCAGACAGAAACAAGAGACCCAGTACTTC. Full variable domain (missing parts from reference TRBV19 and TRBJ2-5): DGGITQSPKYLFRKEGQNVTLSCEQNLNHDAMYWYRQDPGQGLRLIYYSQIVNDFQKGDIAEGYSVSREKKESFPLTVTSAQKNPTAFYLCASSSRQKQETQYFGPGTRLLVL.

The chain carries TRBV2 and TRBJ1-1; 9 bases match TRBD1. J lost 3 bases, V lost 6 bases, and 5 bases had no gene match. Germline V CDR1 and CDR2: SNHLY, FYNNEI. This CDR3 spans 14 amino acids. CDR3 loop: CASSSGTGYTEAFF. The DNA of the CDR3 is TGTGCCAGCAGCTCCGGGACAGGGTACACTGAAGCTTTCTTT.

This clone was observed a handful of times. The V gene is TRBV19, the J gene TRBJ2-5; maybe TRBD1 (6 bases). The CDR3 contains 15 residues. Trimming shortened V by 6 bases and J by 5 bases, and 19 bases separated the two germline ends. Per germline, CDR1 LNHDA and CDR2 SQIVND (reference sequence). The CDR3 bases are TGTGCCAGTAGCAGGCGAGTTGGGGGCGGGGAGACCCAGTACTTC. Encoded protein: CASSRRVGGGETQYF.

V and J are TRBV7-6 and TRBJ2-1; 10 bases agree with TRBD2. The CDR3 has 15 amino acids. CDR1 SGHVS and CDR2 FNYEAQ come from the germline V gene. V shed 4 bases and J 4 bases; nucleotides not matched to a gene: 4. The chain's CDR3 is CASSSGLAVYNEQFF. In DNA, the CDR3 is TGTGCCAGCAGCTCCGGACTAGCGGTTTACAATGAGCAGTTCTTC.

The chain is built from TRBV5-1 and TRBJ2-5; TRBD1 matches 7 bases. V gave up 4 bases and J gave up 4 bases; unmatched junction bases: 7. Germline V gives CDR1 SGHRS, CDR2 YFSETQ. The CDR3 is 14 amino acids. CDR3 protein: CASSAGPGGETQYF. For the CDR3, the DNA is TGCGCCAGCAGCGCTGGTCCAGGGGGAGAGACCCAGTACTTC.

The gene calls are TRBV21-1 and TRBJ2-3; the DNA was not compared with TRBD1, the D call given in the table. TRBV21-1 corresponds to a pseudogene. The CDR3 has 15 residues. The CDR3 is CASSKPGGGTDTQYF. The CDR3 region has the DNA TGTGCCAGCAGCAAACCAGGGGGAGGCACAGATACGCAGTATTTT.

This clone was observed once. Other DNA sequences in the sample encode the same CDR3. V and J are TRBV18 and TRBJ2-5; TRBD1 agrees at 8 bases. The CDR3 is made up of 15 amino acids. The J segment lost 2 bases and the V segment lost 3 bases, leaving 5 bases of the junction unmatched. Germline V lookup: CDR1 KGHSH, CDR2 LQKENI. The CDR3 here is CASSPGTGRQETQYF. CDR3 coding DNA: TGTGCCAGCTCACCGGGGACAGGAAGGCAAGAGACCCAGTACTTC. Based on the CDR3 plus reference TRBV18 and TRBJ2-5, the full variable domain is NAGVMQNPRHLVRRRGQEARLRCSPMKGHSHVYWYRQLPEEGLKFMVYLQKENIIDESGMPKERFSAEFPKEGPSILRIQQVVRGDSAAYFCASSPGTGRQETQYFGPGTRLLVL.

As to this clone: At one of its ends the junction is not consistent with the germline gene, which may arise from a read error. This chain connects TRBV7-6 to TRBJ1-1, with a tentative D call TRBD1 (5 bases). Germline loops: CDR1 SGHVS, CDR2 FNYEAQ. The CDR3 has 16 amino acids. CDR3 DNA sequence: TGTGCCAGCAGCTTAGCCGCGGGACTCGGGAACGCTGAAGCTTTCTTT. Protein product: CASSLAAGLGNAEAFF.

CDR3 sequence: CASRKAASGTQYF. The CDR3 coding sequence is TGTGCCAGCAGAAAAGCCGCTAGCGGTACGCAGTATTTT. The rearrangement joins TRBV3-1 (or the pseudogene TRBV3-2) to TRBJ2-3, with 7 bases matching TRBD2. Germline CDR1 LGHDT, CDR2 YNNKEL (reference sequence). The trim removed 6 bases at V and 8 bases at J, leaving 8 bases unmatched. The CDR3 has 13 amino acids.

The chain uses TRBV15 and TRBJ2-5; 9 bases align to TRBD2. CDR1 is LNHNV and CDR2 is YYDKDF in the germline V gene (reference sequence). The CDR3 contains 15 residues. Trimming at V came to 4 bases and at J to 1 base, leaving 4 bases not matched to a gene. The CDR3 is CATSTGLAIQETQYF. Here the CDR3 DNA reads TGTGCCACCAGCACCGGACTAGCGATCCAAGAGACCCAGTACTTC.